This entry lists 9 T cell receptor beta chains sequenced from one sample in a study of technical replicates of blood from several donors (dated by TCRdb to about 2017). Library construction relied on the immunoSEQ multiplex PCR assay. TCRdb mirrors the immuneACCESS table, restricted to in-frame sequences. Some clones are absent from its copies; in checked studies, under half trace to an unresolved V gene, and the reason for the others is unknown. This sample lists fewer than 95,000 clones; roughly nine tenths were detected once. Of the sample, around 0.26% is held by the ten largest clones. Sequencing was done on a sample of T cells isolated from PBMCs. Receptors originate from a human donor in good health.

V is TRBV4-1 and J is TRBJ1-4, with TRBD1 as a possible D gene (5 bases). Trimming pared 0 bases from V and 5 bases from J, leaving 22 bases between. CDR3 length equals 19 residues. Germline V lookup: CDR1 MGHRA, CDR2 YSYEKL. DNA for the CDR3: TGCGCCAGCAGCCAAGATATCTTGGTCGGGGGTTGGGAAAATGAAAAACTGTTTTTT. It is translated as CASSQDILVGGWENEKLFF.

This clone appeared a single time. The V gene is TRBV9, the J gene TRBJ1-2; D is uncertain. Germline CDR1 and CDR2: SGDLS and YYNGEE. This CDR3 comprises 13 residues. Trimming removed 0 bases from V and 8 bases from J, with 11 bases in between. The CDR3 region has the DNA TGTGCCAGCAGCGTAGGGACTCTGGGAGGCTACACCTTC. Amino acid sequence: CASSVGTLGGYTF.

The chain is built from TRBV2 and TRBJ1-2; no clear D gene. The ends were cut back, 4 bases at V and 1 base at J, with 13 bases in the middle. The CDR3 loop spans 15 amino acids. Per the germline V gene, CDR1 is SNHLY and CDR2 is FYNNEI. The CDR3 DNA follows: TGTGCCAGCAGTGGTACCCTCGGGTTTAACTATGGCTACACCTTC. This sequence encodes CASSGTLGFNYGYTF. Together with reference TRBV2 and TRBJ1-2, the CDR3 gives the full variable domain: EPEVTQTPSHQVTQMGQEVILRCVPISNHLYFYWYRQILGQKVEFLVSFYNNEISEKSEIFDDQFSVERPDGSNFTLKIRSTKLEDSAMYFCASSGTLGFNYGYTFGSGTRLTVV.

The chain's CDR3 is CASSVRDRANEQFF. As DNA, the CDR3 is TGTGCCAGCAGCGTCCGGGACAGGGCTAATGAGCAGTTCTTC. The V and J genes are TRBV7-9 and TRBJ2-1, with 9 bases lining up with TRBD1. The V segment lost 5 bases and the J segment 7 bases; nucleotides outside the gene matches: 6. Germline lookup yields CDR1 SEHNR and CDR2 FQNEAQ (reference sequence). The CDR3 loop spans 14 amino acids.

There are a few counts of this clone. The CDR3: CASSSAPTGSNTEAFF. In DNA, the CDR3 is TGCGCCAGCAGCTCAGCACCAACAGGGAGCAACACTGAAGCTTTCTTT. The V and J genes are TRBV5-1 and TRBJ1-1; the D gene is possibly TRBD1 (6 bases). The CDR3 consists of 16 residues. The V end was cut by 3 bases, the J end by 2 bases, with 17 bases between. CDR1 and CDR2 from the germline V gene are SGHRS and YFSETQ.

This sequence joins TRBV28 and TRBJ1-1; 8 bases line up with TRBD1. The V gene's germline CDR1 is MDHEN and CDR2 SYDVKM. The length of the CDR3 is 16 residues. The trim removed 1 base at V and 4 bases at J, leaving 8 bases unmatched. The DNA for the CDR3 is TGTGCCAGCAGTTTATCCGCAGGGGGCCGGGGCACTGAAGCTTTCTTT. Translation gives CASSLSAGGRGTEAFF. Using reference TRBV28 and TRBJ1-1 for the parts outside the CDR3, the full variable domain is DVKVTQSSRYLVKRTGEKVFLECVQDMDHENMFWYRQDPGLGLRLIYFSYDVKMKEKGDIPEGYSVSREKKERFSLILESASTNQTSMYLCASSLSAGGRGTEAFFGQGTRLTVV.

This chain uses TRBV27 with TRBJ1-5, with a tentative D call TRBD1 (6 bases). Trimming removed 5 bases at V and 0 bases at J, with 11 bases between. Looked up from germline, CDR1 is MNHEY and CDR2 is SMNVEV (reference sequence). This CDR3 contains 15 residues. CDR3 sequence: CASSPSTGSNQPQHF. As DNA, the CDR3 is TGTGCCAGCAGTCCCTCGACAGGTAGCAATCAGCCCCAGCATTTT.

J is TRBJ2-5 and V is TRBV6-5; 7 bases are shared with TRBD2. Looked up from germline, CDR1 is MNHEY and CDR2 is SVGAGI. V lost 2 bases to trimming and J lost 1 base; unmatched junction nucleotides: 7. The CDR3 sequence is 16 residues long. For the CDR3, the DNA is TGTGCCAGCAGTTACAGCCTGGCGGGAGTCCAAGAGACCCAGTACTTC. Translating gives CASSYSLAGVQETQYF.

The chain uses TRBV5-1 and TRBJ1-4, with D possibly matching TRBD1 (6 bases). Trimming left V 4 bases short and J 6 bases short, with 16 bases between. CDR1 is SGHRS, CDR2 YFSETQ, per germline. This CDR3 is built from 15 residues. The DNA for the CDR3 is TGCGCCAGCAGCGCCCTACAGGGCAGGGATGAAAAACTGTTTTTT. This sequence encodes CASSALQGRDEKLFF. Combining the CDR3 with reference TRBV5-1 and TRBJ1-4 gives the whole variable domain KAGVTQTPRYLIKTRGQQVTLSCSPISGHRSVSWYQQTPGQGLQFLFEYFSETQRNKGNFPGRFSGRQFSNSRSEMNVSTLELGDSALYLCASSALQGRDEKLFFGSGTQLSVL.